This TCR beta chain was captured in a study of blood T cell repertoires in COVID-19. For the study at large: The study drew acute and convalescent COVID-19 samples from the United States, Italy and Spain. PBMCs, B-cell-depleted T cells, or T cells provided the cDNA or gDNA that made up the material.

V lost 7 bases, J lost 10 bases, and 11 bases stayed unmatched. The CDR3 runs to 13 residues. CDR1 is MNHEY, CDR2 SVGAGI, per germline. Participants' own reports of clinical history determined their cohort assignment. In the original workflow: Quantification of nucleated cells was approximated via reference gene primer amplification. Generated by immunoSEQ multiplex PCR, the TCRdb table keeps only in-frame clones and is missing some. The V and J calls and clone size are taken from that table; D and trimming were inferred from the DNA. This table has a few hundred thousand clones, approximately 86% appearing once.

This chain links TRBV6-5 with TRBJ1-2; TRBD1 agrees at 8 bases. The TCR comes from a woman aged 40 to 50 with acute COVID-19. The sequenced sample consisted of PBMCs or T cells enriched from blood (not recorded which). CDR3 nucleotides: TGTGCCAGCACTAAGGGACAGGCTAATGCCTACACCTTC. It translates to CASTKGQANAYTF.